This is a list of T cell receptor beta chains from one sample in a study of Ad26.COV2.S vaccination and SARS-CoV-2 variants. Here immunoSEQ multiplex PCR was the method, and the copy in TCRdb shows in-frame clones only, minus some. Of almost 400,000 clones in the sample, around 91% were seen once. Sequencing was performed on peripheral blood, taken in a trial of Ad26.COV2.S vaccine versus placebo. Every receptor here comes from a person between 18 and 65 years old who received the Ad26.COV2.S COVID-19 vaccine or a placebo. The CDR3 runs from the conserved cysteine through the conserved F or W. D genes are given only for firm matches. Clone sizes are given selectively: once, few, many, or a class where the clone is expanded.

D gene	J gene	V gene	clone size	CDR3 DNA	CDR3 protein
NA	TRBJ1-2	TRBV9	few	TGTGCCAGCAGCCTCCTTGACAGGCCCCAGACAGACTATGGCTACACCTTC	CASSLLDRPQTDYGYTF
NA	TRBJ1-3	TRBV12-3/TRBV12-4	NA	TGTGCCAGCAGTGTGGGAAACACCATATATTTT	CASSVGNTIYF
TRBD2	TRBJ2-3	TRBV5-1	few	TGCGCCAGCAGCTTCTCCCTCAGCGGGGGCACAGATACGCAGTATTTT	CASSFSLSGGTDTQYF
NA	TRBJ2-7	TRBV7-3	NA	TGTGCCAGCAGACAGACAGGGAGGGACGAGCAGTACTTC	CASRQTGRDEQYF
TRBD1	TRBJ1-2	TRBV5-4	NA	TGTGCCAGCAGCACTCATTGGGACAGTGGCTACACCTTC	CASSTHWDSGYTF
TRBD2	TRBJ2-7	TRBV6-1	few	TGTGCCAGCAGTGAAGCGGGGGGGAGCTCCTACGAGCAGTACTTC	CASSEAGGSSYEQYF
NA	TRBJ2-3	TRBV12-3/TRBV12-4	once	TGTGCCAGCAGTTTAGACACAGATACGCAGTATTTT	CASSLDTDTQYF
TRBD1	TRBJ2-3	TRBV19	NA	TGTGCCAGTAGTAACAGGGGAGCGGATACGCAGTATTTT	CASSNRGADTQYF
NA	TRBJ2-2	TRBV7-8	many	TGTGCCAGCAGCTTCCCGGTTAACACCGGGGAGCTGTTTTTT	CASSFPVNTGELFF
NA	TRBJ2-4	TRBV13	NA	TGTGCCAGCAGCTTAGGCTCGGACCGCCCCGGGAACATTCAGTACTTC	CASSLGSDRPGNIQYF
NA	TRBJ2-7	TRBV7-9	once	TGTGCCAGCAGCTTTGGGAGGGGGCGTTTCACATACGAGCAGTACTTC	CASSFGRGRFTYEQYF
NA	TRBJ2-7	TRBV24-1	NA	TGTGCCACCAGTCCCGACAGTTCCTACGAGCAGTACTTC	CATSPDSSYEQYF
TRBD1	TRBJ1-1	TRBV20-1	NA	TGCAGTGCTAGTCGCAGGGGGCAAACTGAAGCTTTCTTT	CSASRRGQTEAFF
TRBD2	TRBJ2-3	TRBV28	NA	TGTGCCAGCAGCCGTTTGGGAGCGGGAGGTGTTCATACGCAGTATTTT	CASSRLGAGGVHTQYF
NA	TRBJ2-7	TRBV5-4	once	TGTGCCAGCAGCTTGGGGCATCCGAGCTCCTACGAGCAGTACTTC	CASSLGHPSSYEQYF
TRBD1	TRBJ1-3	TRBV6-6	few	TGTGCCAGCAGTTACTTTGGGACAGGAGAGAGAAACACCATATATTTT	CASSYFGTGERNTIYF
NA	TRBJ2-1	TRBV2	NA	TGTGCCAGCAGTGAACGTGGATACAATGAGCAGTTCTTC	CASSERGYNEQFF
NA	TRBJ2-7	TRBV11-2	once	TGTGCCAGCAGTCGCTCGGGGACCATCTCCTACGAGCAGTACTTC	CASSRSGTISYEQYF
TRBD2	TRBJ2-7	TRBV18	NA	TGTGCCAGCTCCCCACAGAGACTAGCGGGAGGGGAGCAGTACTTC	CASSPQRLAGGEQYF
NA	TRBJ2-2	TRBV11-3	NA	TGTGCCAGCAGCCCTCGTGCGGGTATGGACACCGGGGAGCTGTTTTTT	CASSPRAGMDTGELFF
NA	TRBJ1-6	TRBV30	NA	TGTGCCTGGAACTATAATTCACCCCTCCACTTT	CAWNYNSPLHF
TRBD2	TRBJ2-7	TRBV3-1/TRBV3-2	NA	TGTGCCAGCAGCACCTTAGCGGGAGGCGAGCAGTACTTC	CASSTLAGGEQYF
TRBD2	TRBJ2-1	TRBV2	NA	TGTGCCAGCAGTAAAGAGCGGGATCAGTTCTTC	CASSKERDQFF
NA	TRBJ1-1	TRBV19	once	TGTGCCAGTAGACCATACAGGGAGAACACTGAAGCTTTCTTT	CASRPYRENTEAFF
NA	TRBJ2-7	TRBV5-1	few	TGCGCCAGCAGCTTGGGAGTGGACTACGAGCAGTACTTC	CASSLGVDYEQYF
TRBD1	TRBJ1-2	TRBV5-6	NA	TGTGCCAGCAGCTCCTCACCGACAGGGGGCAGTGGCTACACCTTC	CASSSSPTGGSGYTF
NA	TRBJ2-2	TRBV9	NA	TGTGCCAGCAGCTTAATAACCGGGGAGCTGTTTTTT	CASSLITGELFF
TRBD2	TRBJ2-1	TRBV11-3	NA	TGTGCCAGCAGCTACTCCGGGACTAGCTACAATGAGCAGTTCTTC	CASSYSGTSYNEQFF
NA	TRBJ1-3	TRBV5-1	NA	TGCGCCAGCAGCTTGTCCCAGGCTGGAAACACCATATATTTT	CASSLSQAGNTIYF
NA	TRBJ2-7	TRBV6-5	NA	TGTGCCATCGCCAGCCCTACGACAGGAATATACGAGCAGTACTTC	CAIASPTTGIYEQYF
NA	TRBJ1-5	TRBV5-1	NA	TGCGCCAGCAGTTTGACGGGGGTAGGGCCCCAGCATTTT	CASSLTGVGPQHF
NA	TRBJ2-3	TRBV3-1/TRBV3-2	NA	TGTGCCAGCAGCCGAGTGCAGGACCCGGCCACAGATACGCAGTATTTT	CASSRVQDPATDTQYF
NA	TRBJ2-5	TRBV5-4	NA	TGTGCCAGCAGCTTGGGTCGGGCCCGAGAGACCCAGTACTTC	CASSLGRARETQYF
NA	TRBJ1-1	TRBV3-1/TRBV3-2	NA	TGTGCCAGCAGTCTTCCGGGACGGGTTAACACTGAAGCTTTCTTT	CASSLPGRVNTEAFF
NA	TRBJ1-4	TRBV30	NA	TGTGCCTGGAGACCTTGGGAGAATGAAAAACTGTTTTTT	CAWRPWENEKLFF
NA	TRBJ2-7	TRBV2	NA	TGTGCCAGCAGTGAAAGGGCGACGCAGGGCGGCTACGAGCAGTACTTC	CASSERATQGGYEQYF
TRBD2	TRBJ2-1	TRBV11-3	once	TGTGCCAGCAGCTCCCTCCACGAGCGGGGAGGGGTCAATGAGCAGTTCTTC	CASSSLHERGGVNEQFF